This T cell receptor (beta chain) stems from a study of Graves' ophthalmopathy and Graves' hyperthyroidism. Study summary: Stable hyperthyroidism referred to disease that showed no ophthalmopathy within 18 months of follow-up. Findings of the study overall: Blood also held most thyroid clonotypes expanded above 0.001 frequency. Prediction of ophthalmopathy progression reached about 65% sensitivity and approximately 73% specificity.

In this cohort, patients with other autoimmune diseases, uncontrolled infections, pregnancy or lactation were excluded. RNA transcripts served as template for amplifying TCR beta CDR3 sequences. Second-round multiplex PCR came after a first-round RT-PCR that employed HTBI primers. From the multiplex PCR reads, TCRdb called clonotypes with MiXCR, one entry per CDR3 protein. The table has around 1.1 million distinct CDR3 sequences, around a third seen once. This CDR3 spans 14 amino acids. Trimming took 9 bases from V and 5 from J, leaving 16 bases between them. The germline CDR1 and CDR2 sequences are LNHDA and SQIVND (reference sequence). A word on this clonotype: Its antigen is unknown.

V gene TRBV19 combines with J gene TRBJ1-4; D uncertain. Material for sequencing was peripheral blood or thyroid tissue (not recorded which). This TCR was sampled from an adult man with Graves' hyperthyroidism. The CDR3: CASRPGLINEKLFF. In DNA form, the CDR3 reads TGTGCCAGCCGACCGGGGTTGATAAATGAAAAACTGTTTTTT.